This T cell receptor beta chain was identified in a study of spatial heterogeneity in lung cancer. Whole-study context: Alpha-chain detections were consistently fewer than beta-chain detections among the sequences. A T cell module score from matched bulk RNA-seq correlated strongly with TCR transcript counts in tumor regions.

J lost 1 base, V lost 5 bases, and 4 bases had no gene match. Germline assignment: CDR1 SGHTA and CDR2 FQGTGA. The CDR3 length is 16 residues. General study points: Mutation counts in tumors were tracked by counts of expanded intratumoral alpha and beta TCRs. Beta chains had around 12% coverage of tumor T cells, and alpha chains had about 7%.

This clonotype was observed at least ten times. Its cognate antigen is unknown. Time point meaning: sample taken at primary tumor resection. Via MiXCR, TCRdb re-called the 5' RACE reads, giving one row per CDR3 protein. In the table there are 5,500 to 7,500 distinct CDR3 sequences, around 3.2% of which are singletons. Sequenced here: lung tumor tissue, sampled at surgery. This chain joins TRBV7-3 and TRBJ2-1; 11 positions match TRBD2. This receptor was obtained from a male donor with early-stage non-small cell lung cancer. CDR3 sequence reads: CASSPLAGASYNEQFF. Here the CDR3 DNA reads TGTGCCAGCAGCCCACTAGCGGGAGCTTCCTACAATGAGCAGTTCTTC.